Sequencing of this TCR beta chain was carried out in a study of CXCR3-negative and CXCR3-positive naive CD8 T cells. The CDR3 runs 16 residues. CDR1 and CDR2 (germline): SGHDT, YYEEEE. TRB cDNA was prepared as libraries by UMI-labeled 5' RACE. With the 5' RACE reads reprocessed, TCRdb shows one record per CDR3 protein and no DNA. Its listing shows roughly 86,000 distinct CDR3 sequences. The receptor's source is a human donor in good health. Some clones in this sample may be carry-over from other donors' samples. The sample consisted of naive CXCR3- CD8+ T cells from blood. The subset denotes: CD45RO-CCR7+CD27+CD95- naive CD8+ T cells lacking CXCR3 (TNR3-). This chain uses TRBV5-6 with TRBJ2-4. The CDR3 protein is CASSLDLALAKNIQYF.